This T cell receptor (beta chain) was sequenced for a study of cytomegalovirus exposure and HLA in healthy donors. Details on this clone: Its antigen is as yet unknown.

General study points: Several top significant clusters appeared, in a later analysis, to be linked to common viral pathogens. Presence/absence analyses treated sequencing depth as roughly uniform across donors.

PCR amplification relied on 60 Vbeta primers (plus 13 Jbeta primers). The repertoire was sequenced with immunoSEQ multiplex PCR; TCRdb's copy has only in-frame clones and lacks some. The sample holds over 150,000 clones, around 86% seen once. This receptor was taken from a woman in her 50s in good health and CMV-seropositive. The sequenced sample consisted of PBMCs.

This CDR3 reads CASSQDSRSAGRREKLFF. The DNA of the CDR3 is TGCGCCAGCAGCCAAGACTCTCGCTCGGCAGGGAGGCGTGAAAAACTGTTTTTT. This sequence joins TRBV4-1 and TRBJ1-4, with D tentatively TRBD1 (5 bases). The V end lost 0 bases, the J end lost 7 bases, and 21 bases lay between the germline ends. Germline-derived CDR1 and CDR2 are MGHRA and YSYEKL. CDR3 length: 18 residues.